The clone carrying this T cell receptor (beta chain) came up once. The V gene's germline CDR1 is SGHRS and CDR2 YFSETQ. The CDR3 covers 12 residues. V was shortened by 2 bases and J by 10 bases, with 12 bases between the two germline ends. This entry is derived from a study of technical replicates of blood from a few donors. Sequencing used immunoSEQ multiplex PCR; TCRdb keeps in-frame clones, though not all of them. The repertoire holds over 85,000 clones, with approximately 96% as singletons. The genes are TRBV5-1 and TRBJ1-1; D is perhaps TRBD1 (5 bases). The TCR sequence derives from a human donor in good health. The sample taken for sequencing was T cells isolated from PBMCs. The CDR3 sequence is CASSLVTGIAFF. The DNA for the CDR3 is TGCGCCAGCAGCTTAGTAACAGGAATAGCTTTCTTT.